The rows below give T cell receptor beta chains drawn from one sample of a study of T cells in Graves' hyperthyroidism and ophthalmopathy. TCRdb reprocessed the multiplex PCR reads via MiXCR and lists one record per CDR3 protein. The sample carries some 570,000 distinct CDR3 sequences, 17% recorded once. Sequencing was carried out using blood. The source is a woman under 30 with Graves' ophthalmopathy. CDR3s include the opening cysteine and the closing phenylalanine or tryptophan. The D gene is left open where the match is weak. A clone size is listed for some rows: how often the clone was seen (once, few, many), or a class if it is expanded.

>TRBJ2-3|few|TRBD2|TRBV18
TGTGCCAGCTCACCAGGCCCTAGCGGGGTCACAGATACGCAGTATTTT
CASSPGPSGVTDTQYF
>TRBJ2-4|many|TRBD1|TRBV27
TGTGCCAGCCCCAAAGAGGGGGACAGGACTCTAGCCAAAAACATTCAGTACTTC
CASPKEGDRTLAKNIQYF
>TRBJ2-7|few|NA|TRBV11-1
TGTGCCAGCACCCCCCTGTCCAGGGGAGTCCACGAGCAGTACTTC
CASTPLSRGVHEQYF
>TRBJ2-7|NA|TRBD2|TRBV7-2
TGTGCCAGCAGCTTAGGTAGCGGGGACGAGCAGTACTTC
CASSLGSGDEQYF
>TRBJ1-2|NA|NA|TRBV9
TGTGCCAGCAGCGTCCCTGATGGCTACACCTTC
CASSVPDGYTF
>TRBJ2-2|many|TRBD2|TRBV30
TGTGCCTGGACTAGCGGGGGGCTACTGCGGGAGCTGTTTTTT
CAWTSGGLLRELFF
>TRBJ2-1|NA|NA|TRBV7-3
TGTGCCAGCAGCTTCGGACTAAGCTCCTACAATGAGCAGTTCTTC
CASSFGLSSYNEQFF
>TRBJ2-5|many|NA|TRBV6-1
TGTGCCAGTAACGGACCTATGGCTGGGGAGACCCAGTACTTC
CASNGPMAGETQYF
>TRBJ2-1|NA|TRBD2|TRBV7-9
TGTGCCAGCAGCGGGTCCCTAGCGGGAGGCGGATACAATGAGCAGTTCTTC
CASSGSLAGGGYNEQFF
>TRBJ2-3|many|NA|TRBV12-3/TRBV12-4
TGTGCCAGCAGTTTAAGGGGACCCCGAAGCACAGATACGCAGTATTTT
CASSLRGPRSTDTQYF
>TRBJ2-1|many|NA|TRBV13
TGTGCCAGCAGCCCCGAACAGGGTAATGAGCAGTTCTTC
CASSPEQGNEQFF
>TRBJ2-6|many|NA|TRBV20-1
TGCAGTGCTAGAACAGAATCTGGGGCCAACGTCCTGACTTTC
CSARTESGANVLTF
>TRBJ1-1|many|NA|TRBV28
TGTGCCAGCAGTACCCCCGGGGGGTTGGCTTTCTTT
CASSTPGGLAFF
>TRBJ1-2|many|NA|TRBV20-1
TGCAGTGCTAGAGATTCGACAGGACACAACTATGGCTACACCTTC
CSARDSTGHNYGYTF
>TRBJ2-7|NA|NA|TRBV10-3
TGTGCCATCAGAGGGAGTAGCGACGACGAGCAGTACTTC
CAIRGSSDDEQYF
>TRBJ1-1|NA|NA|TRBV10-3
TGTGCCATCAGGGGGGGGGAAAGCACTGGAGCTTTCTTT
CAIRGGESTGAFF
>TRBJ2-1|few|TRBD2|TRBV5-1
TGCGCCAGCAGCTTGCTCGGGGGACTAGCGGGTATATATGAGCAGTTCTTC
CASSLLGGLAGIYEQFF
>TRBJ2-7|many|NA|TRBV30
TGTGCCTGGAGTGCCTCTAATCTGGAGCAGTACTTC
CAWSASNLEQYF
>TRBJ2-1|many|NA|TRBV7-3
TGTGCCAGCAGCTTCGGCGCTTGGGATGAGCAGTTCTTC
CASSFGAWDEQFF
>TRBJ2-5|many|NA|TRBV3-1
TGTGCCAGCAGCAACCGAATTGTCCAAGAGACCCAGTACTTC
CASSNRIVQETQYF
>TRBJ1-5|few|NA|TRBV20-1
TGCAGTGCCAGACTAGGGGGGTACGGCAATCAGCCCCAGCATTTT
CSARLGGYGNQPQHF